The T cell receptor (beta chain) described here comes from a study of Graves' ophthalmopathy and Graves' hyperthyroidism listed by TCRdb under 2018. Background for the entire study: Peripheral blood samples were taken at the time of initial diagnosis, before any treatment was given. Once sampling was done, hyperthyroidism patients were given methimazole at a starting dose of 30 mg daily, while ophthalmopathy patients were given high-dose intravenous methylprednisolone. In five or six hyperthyroidism patients, T-cell repertoires of thyroid tissue and blood were compared. The study used TCR beta repertoire signatures to distinguish Graves' ophthalmopathy from Graves' hyperthyroidism and to predict progression to ophthalmopathy. In total, 135 blood samples were TCR-sequenced: 43 ophthalmopathy, over 70 hyperthyroidism and roughly 17 hyperthyroidism-to-ophthalmopathy patients. An independent validation cohort comprised around 19 hyperthyroidism patients and over 15 patients who later progressed from hyperthyroidism to ophthalmopathy. To explore V-J signatures that separate ophthalmopathy from hyperthyroidism, a discovery set of about 98 patients was enrolled, consisting of 40 to 45 with ophthalmopathy and approximately 60 with stable hyperthyroidism.

Spanning cysteine to phenylalanine, the CDR3 consists of 15 amino acids. Here the CDR3 DNA is all that survives: 45 bases in frame from base 1. Sequences LGHNA (CDR1) and YSLEER (CDR2) are obtained from the germline V gene. TCR beta CDR3 regions were amplified from RNA transcripts for repertoire sequencing. The first round of RT-PCR was done with HTBI primers and the Qiagen OneStep RT-PCR kit, and was followed by a second round of multiplex PCR, then size selection and purification. The libraries underwent paired-end sequencing with 100 bp reads on an Illumina HiSeq2000. The original methods were these. Reads were processed with SOAPnuke, discarding reads with adapters, uncalled bases, mean Phred below 15, or no exact constant-primer or identifier match. COPE v1.2.5 was used to merge the high-quality paired reads. Clonotypes were defined as unique nucleotide sequences and were aligned to IMGT TRB V, D and J references using MiTCR v1.1. Only V-J combinations with frequency above 0.0001 were analysed, covering approximately 99% of repertoires. For each V-J combination, a TCR clonal expansion and chaos score was defined as the ratio of F50 clonal expansion to chaos observed in the TCRdist matrix. Features were reduced by Welch's t-statistics and random forest to approximately 13 V-J combinations, which fed a naive Bayes classifier. Thyroid-blood repertoire similarity was quantified with the Morisita-Horn index. TCRdb reprocessing: public reads trimmed at Q25 with fastp, clones called with MiXCR, in-frame beta chains kept. Records with the same CDR3 protein are collapsed into one entry carrying the most frequent genes and DNA. The V and J calls, along with clone size, are taken from TCRdb and not from the paper's own processing. Within this sample are about 58,000 distinct CDR3 sequences, with approximately 50% of them counted one time only. The biggest ten clones account for over 3.5% of the sample.

Ophthalmopathy patients had moderately to severely active disease, Clinical Activity Score of at least 3, NOSPECS grade of at least 4, and disease duration under 3 months. Anyone with other autoimmune diseases, uncontrolled infections, pregnancy or lactation was excluded from the study. Clinical symptoms, serum thyroxine, TRAb, thyroid ultrasound and orbital computed tomography were used for diagnosis. Ficoll-Paque density gradient centrifugation was used to isolate PBMCs from approximately 10 ml of fresh peripheral blood. Total RNA was extracted with Trizol reagent and quality-checked on an Agilent 2100 Bioanalyzer. Paper-wide results and their limitations: In cross-validation, the 13-signature model distinguished ophthalmopathy from stable hyperthyroidism with around 90% sensitivity and about 81% specificity, while in the test set the corresponding values were roughly 80% and 75%. In validation, the model predicted ophthalmopathy progression with more than 55% sensitivity and around 72% specificity; around twelve predicted patients were CT-confirmed with GO in a median of around 6.5 months. Sample size was not statistically predetermined, and group allocation was not concealed from the investigators. Most expanded thyroid clonotypes with frequency above 0.001 were also detected in blood, suggesting blood repertoires may reflect the thyroid immune response.

Turning to this clonotype: The specificity of this receptor is unknown. A junction end diverges from the germline sequence, so it may reflect a read error.

In this chain, TRBV4-3 is recombined with TRBJ1-2, with no D gene named confidently. The sequence derives from an adult woman with Graves' ophthalmopathy. Sample: peripheral blood. Read as DNA, the sequence is TGCGCCAGCTGCCACTCCCCCGACCGATTCTATGGCTACACCTTC. This gives the protein CASCHSPDRFYGYTF.